This note documents a single TCR beta chain sequence. What it recognizes is unknown. The data were obtained in a study of shared clonotypes between healthy human individuals. Study information: There were three CD4 naive, three CD4 memory, two CD8 naive and one CD8 memory plates per donor.

Genomic DNA belonging to each subset was distributed in equal measure over several immunoSEQ plates. Sequencing was performed with immunoSEQ multiplex PCR; in TCRdb, only in-frame clones are kept and a portion is missing. This table holds 2 million to 2.5 million clones, 90% to 97% found once. With 6 bases removed from V and 6 bases from J, the gap between germline ends came to 12 bases. There are 13 residues in the CDR3. In germline, CDR1 is SEHNR, CDR2 FQNEAQ (reference sequence). The split of CD4+ cells yielded CD45RA+ naive and CD45RA-negative memory subsets. Study conclusions and caveats: Depth of sequencing was expected to influence donor clonotype sharing.

The V and J genes are TRBV7-9 and TRBJ1-5; D might be TRBD1 (6 bases). The material sequenced was naive CD4+ T cells sorted from blood. The subset is: CD45RA+ positively selected. This TCR came from a man aged 18 to 30 in good health. The CDR3 protein is CASSSQGLQPQHF. The CDR3 coding sequence is TGTGCCAGCAGTTCCCAGGGGCTTCAGCCCCAGCATTTT.